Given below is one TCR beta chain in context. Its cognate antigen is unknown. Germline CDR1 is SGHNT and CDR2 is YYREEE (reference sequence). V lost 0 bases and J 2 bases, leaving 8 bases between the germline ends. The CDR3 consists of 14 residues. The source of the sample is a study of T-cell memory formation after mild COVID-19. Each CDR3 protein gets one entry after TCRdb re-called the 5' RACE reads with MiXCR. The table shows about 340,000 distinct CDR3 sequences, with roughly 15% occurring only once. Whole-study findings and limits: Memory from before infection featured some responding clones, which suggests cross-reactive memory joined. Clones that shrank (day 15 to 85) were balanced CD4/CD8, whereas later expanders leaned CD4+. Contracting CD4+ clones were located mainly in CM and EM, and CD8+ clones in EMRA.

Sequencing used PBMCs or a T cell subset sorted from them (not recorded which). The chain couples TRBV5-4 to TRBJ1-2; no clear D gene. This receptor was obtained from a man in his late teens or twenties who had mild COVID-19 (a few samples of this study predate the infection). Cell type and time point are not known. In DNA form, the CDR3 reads TGTGCCAGCAGCTTGGGGGTAGGGAACTATGGCTACACCTTC. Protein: CASSLGVGNYGYTF.